Below, 16 T cell receptor beta chains from the same sample are listed, as sequenced in a study of T cell changes during pregnancy in multiple sclerosis. The table came from immunoSEQ multiplex PCR; TCRdb's copy has only in-frame clones and leaves some out. The sample lists more than 45,000 clones; 93% were seen once. The sample in question was CD8+ T cells from peripheral blood mononuclear cells, obtained in the second trimester of pregnancy. These receptors originate from a female donor with multiple sclerosis, enrolled in a pregnancy study.

The gene calls are TRBV18 and TRBJ2-1, with D perhaps matching TRBD2 (5 bases). Germline CDR1 is KGHSH and CDR2 is LQKENI. Trimming removed 2 bases at V and 5 bases at J, with 13 bases between. The CDR3 length is 15 residues. CDR3 residues: CASSPGEYKDNEQFF. The CDR3 DNA sequence: TGTGCCAGCTCACCAGGGGAGTACAAGGACAATGAGCAGTTCTTC.

The chain combines TRBV27 with TRBJ1-2; 7 bases are shared with TRBD1. The CDR3 spans 17 residues. Trimming at V came to 5 bases and at J to 5 bases, leaving 17 bases not matched to a gene. Germline assignment: CDR1 MNHEY and CDR2 SMNVEV (reference sequence). The CDR3 sequence: CASSLRAGQGGPYGYTF. CDR3 bases: TGTGCCAGCAGTCTAAGGGCAGGCCAGGGGGGCCCTTATGGCTACACCTTC.

The rearrangement links TRBV19 to TRBJ2-7; the D gene is possibly TRBD2 (5 bases). The CDR3 extends over 15 amino acids. V was cut by 5 bases and J by 3 bases, with 17 bases left in between. Germline assignment: CDR1 LNHDA and CDR2 SQIVND (reference sequence). The CDR3 region has the DNA TGTGCCAGTAGTGCAAACCCAGGAGGAAGCTACGAGCAGTACTTC. Its protein is CASSANPGGSYEQYF.

The sample holds a few counts of this clone. This sequence joins TRBV19 and TRBJ1-5; TRBD1 matches at 8 bases. Germline assignment: CDR1 LNHDA and CDR2 SQIVND (reference sequence). V gave up 8 bases and J gave up 4 bases; unmatched junction bases: 16. The CDR3 contains 17 residues. The CDR3 nucleotides are TGTGCCAGTGGCGACAGGGGAGGACGTATTTGGAATCAGCCCCAGCATTTT. Translation: CASGDRGGRIWNQPQHF.

This chain uses TRBV7-8 with TRBJ1-1, with D possibly TRBD1 on 5 matching bases. The CDR3 spans 15 residues. V was clipped by 5 bases and J by 3 bases, with 16 bases between them. CDR1 and CDR2 from the germline V gene are SGHVS and FQNEAQ. CDR3 nucleotide sequence: TGTGCCAGCAGCCCCCCCCTGACAGCATACACTGAAGCTTTCTTT. This sequence encodes CASSPPLTAYTEAFF.

The J gene is TRBJ2-2, the V gene TRBV2; a weak D match, TRBD1 (5 bases). Trimming took 0 bases from V and 5 from J, leaving 10 bases between them. The CDR3 is made up of 15 amino acids. Per the germline V gene, CDR1 is SNHLY and CDR2 is FYNNEI. The CDR3 DNA sequence: TGTGCCAGCAGTGAAGCGGCAGGGAATACCGGGGAGCTGTTTTTT. Translating it yields CASSEAAGNTGELFF.

V and J are TRBV18 and TRBJ2-2; 13 bases are shared with TRBD2. Unmatched junction bases numbered 5, after V lost 3 bases and J lost 7 bases. Germline loops: CDR1 KGHSH, CDR2 LQKENI. This CDR3 has 16 amino acids. CDR3 region: CASSPGLAGANGELFF. CDR3 sequence (DNA): TGTGCCAGCTCACCTGGACTAGCGGGAGCTAACGGGGAGCTGTTTTTT.

This clone showed up just once. The chain carries TRBV25-1 and TRBJ2-5, with 8 bases identical to TRBD1. Germline assignment: CDR1 MGHDK and CDR2 SYGVNS. Trimming took 3 bases from V and 4 from J; bases not matched to a gene: 7. The CDR3 length is 15 residues. The DNA of the CDR3 is TGTGCCAGCAGTGATCTGATACAGGGGGGAGAGACCCAGTACTTC. Amino acids: CASSDLIQGGETQYF.

This sequence joins TRBV9 and TRBJ1-5; the D gene is possibly TRBD1 (5 bases). This CDR3 comprises 17 residues. V shed 3 bases and J shed 4 bases, with 20 bases lying between them. Germline lookup yields CDR1 SGDLS and CDR2 YYNGEE. The CDR3 loop is CASSGGDGTWGNQPQHF. The CDR3 nucleotides are TGTGCCAGCAGCGGGGGGGACGGTACTTGGGGGAATCAGCCCCAGCATTTT.

J is TRBJ1-2 and V is TRBV27; D uncertain. V was shortened by 2 bases and J by 5 bases, with 12 bases between the two germline ends. This CDR3 is built from 14 residues. In germline, CDR1 is MNHEY, CDR2 SMNVEV (reference sequence). This CDR3 reads CASSLGGSGYGYTF. CDR3 in DNA: TGTGCCAGCAGTTTAGGTGGAAGCGGGTATGGCTACACCTTC.

This chain uses TRBV14 with TRBJ2-7; 8 positions agree with TRBD1. The length of the CDR3 is 15 residues. J was trimmed by 5 bases and V by 4 bases; bases with no gene match: 10. CDR1 and CDR2 (germline): SGHDN, FVKESK. This CDR3 reads CASSPETGASNEQYF. DNA of the CDR3: TGTGCCAGCAGCCCGGAGACAGGGGCCAGCAACGAGCAGTACTTC.

The chain is built from TRBV9 and TRBJ1-4, with D possibly TRBD1 on 6 matching bases. Matching the DNA end better, TRBJ2-2 makes the J call doubtful. CDR1 is SGDLS, CDR2 YYNGEE, per germline. This CDR3 comprises 13 residues. This chain's CDR3 is CASSDRVRGELFF. As DNA, the CDR3 is TGTGCCAGCAGCGACAGGGTGAGAGGGGAGCTGTTTTTT.

This rearrangement joins TRBV6-5 to TRBJ1-6, with 7 nucleotides matching TRBD1. V lost 0 bases and J lost 7; bases outside the gene matches: 3. The CDR3 contains 15 residues. The germline V gene encodes CDR1 MNHEY and CDR2 SVGAGI. CDR3 bases: TGTGCCAGCAGTTACTCGGGACAGCTAAATTCACCCCTCCACTTT. Its translation: CASSYSGQLNSPLHF.

V is TRBV21-1 and J is TRBJ1-2. TRBV21-1 is reported as a pseudogene. The CDR3 has 14 residues. The CDR3: CASSSPRDWNLYTF. The DNA for the CDR3 is TGTGCCAGCAGCAGTCCCCGGGACTGGAACTTGTACACCTTC.

This clone was recorded once. V and J are TRBV12-2 and TRBJ2-1; the table gives TRBD1 as D, unverified against the DNA. TRBV12-2 has pseudogene status. The length of the CDR3 is 16 residues. Written as DNA, the CDR3 is TGTGCAAGTCGCCTCCTCAGGGGGCGCCCCTACAATGAGCAGTTCTTC. Its protein is CASRLLRGRPYNEQFF.

The J gene is TRBJ2-6, the V gene TRBV27; tentatively, D is TRBD1 (6 bases). The CDR3 spans 16 residues. V dropped 5 bases and J dropped 0 bases, with 11 bases sitting between them. The germline CDR1 and CDR2 sequences are MNHEY and SMNVEV (reference sequence). The CDR3 DNA sequence: TGTGCCAGCAGTAGGGACACGTTCTCTGGGGCCAACGTCCTGACTTTC. This translates into CASSRDTFSGANVLTF.